This record concerns one T cell receptor (beta chain) sequence. What it binds is not known. This CDR3 is built from 14 residues. With 4 bases clipped from V and 1 base from J, the junction kept 4 bases outside the gene matches. CDR1 is MNHNS and CDR2 is SASEGT in the germline V gene. RNA extraction and reverse transcription yielded cDNA as sequencing template. The method was immunoSEQ multiplex PCR; TCRdb's version includes in-frame clones alone and lacks a portion of them. This sample carries about 200,000 clones, roughly three fifths of them seen once, and the ten largest clones take around 5%. The sample originates from a study of CD8+ T cells in alopecia areata. Findings and limits, study-wide: Relative to mice, TCR sharing across patients was less clear, a difference possibly HLA-related.

Separation by sorting yielded CD4+ and CD8+ T cells from PBMCs. This chain uses TRBV6-1 with TRBJ2-7; 7 bases line up with TRBD1. The sequence was obtained from a human donor in good health. The sample taken for sequencing was CD8+ T cells sorted from blood. Here the CDR3 reads CASSAYRGSYEQYF. CDR3 sequence (DNA): TGTGCCAGCAGTGCGTACAGGGGATCCTACGAGCAGTACTTC.